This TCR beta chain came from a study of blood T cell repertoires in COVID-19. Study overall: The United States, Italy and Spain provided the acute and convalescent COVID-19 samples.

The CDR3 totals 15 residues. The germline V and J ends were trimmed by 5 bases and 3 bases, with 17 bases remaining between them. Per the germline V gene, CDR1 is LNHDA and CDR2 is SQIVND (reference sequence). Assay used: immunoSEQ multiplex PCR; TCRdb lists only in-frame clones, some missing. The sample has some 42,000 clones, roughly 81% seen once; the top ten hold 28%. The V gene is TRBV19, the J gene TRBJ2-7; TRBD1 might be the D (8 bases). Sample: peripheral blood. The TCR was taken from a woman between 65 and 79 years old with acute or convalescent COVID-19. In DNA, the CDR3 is TGTGCCAGTAGTCCAAGGACAGGGAGGGGCTACGAGCAGTACTTC. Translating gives CASSPRTGRGYEQYF.